What follows describes a single TCR beta chain. Trimming left V 2 bases short and J 1 base short, with 13 bases between. Germline CDR1 is SGHRS and CDR2 is YFSETQ. The CDR3 is 15 amino acids. These data are taken from a study of shared clonotypes between healthy human individuals. Clones were sequenced by immunoSEQ multiplex PCR, and TCRdb holds only the in-frame ones, with some missing. The sample shows around 750,000 clones, approximately 74% of them seen only once. Sequenced input: memory CD4+ T cells sorted from blood. Subset noted: CD45RA-negative fraction. This clonotype was obtained from a woman aged 30 to 39 in good health. The gene calls are TRBV5-1 and TRBJ2-7, with D perhaps TRBD2 (5 bases). The CDR3 is CASSFVEGLSYEQYF. The CDR3 bases are TGCGCCAGCAGCTTCGTAGAGGGTCTTTCCTACGAGCAGTACTTC.